These T cell receptor beta chains were read from a single sample in a study of control samples from healthy donors and cancer patients. The method was immunoSEQ multiplex PCR; TCRdb's version includes in-frame clones alone and lacks a portion of them. The data hold over 150,000 clones, with under 96% observed a single time. The sample consisted of blood. The receptors were gathered from a woman aged 30 to 39 in good health. Each CDR3 is given with its conserved first and last residue. A D gene is named only where the DNA matches it firmly. Clone size is stated in some rows and not others, as once, few, many or a class when expanded.

d_gene	v_gene	abundance	j_gene	CDR3aa	CDR3nt
TRBD1	TRBV6-5	.	TRBJ1-6	CASRGPGQGGPLHF	TGTGCCAGCAGAGGACCGGGACAGGGTGGACCCCTCCACTTT
TRBD1	TRBV27	once	TRBJ2-7	CASSLDRAYEQYF	TGTGCCAGCAGTTTGGACAGGGCATACGAGCAGTACTTC
.	TRBV6-6	once	TRBJ2-6	CASSPGDSGANVLTF	TGTGCCAGCAGCCCGGGGGACTCTGGGGCCAACGTCCTGACTTTC
.	TRBV2	.	TRBJ2-2	CASRLVGTGELFF	TGTGCCAGCAGACTAGTCGGCACCGGGGAGCTGTTTTTT
.	TRBV5-4	.	TRBJ1-2	CASSLVGGGGYGYTF	TGTGCCAGCAGCTTGGTGGGAGGGGGTGGCTATGGCTACACCTTC
.	TRBV14	.	TRBJ1-1	CASSQGWGGTEAFF	TGTGCCAGCAGCCAAGGATGGGGGGGCACTGAAGCTTTCTTT
.	TRBV5-5	.	TRBJ1-1	CASSLAFQQANTEAFF	TGTGCCAGCAGCTTGGCCTTCCAACAGGCGAACACTGAAGCTTTCTTT
.	TRBV27	.	TRBJ1-5	CASSPLGQPQHF	TGTGCCAGCAGCCCCCTTGGTCAGCCCCAGCATTTT
.	TRBV29-1	.	TRBJ1-5	CSVRTGDQPQHF	TGCAGCGTTCGAACAGGTGACCAGCCCCAGCATTTT
.	TRBV20-1	.	TRBJ2-5	CSASRLYRGTQTQYF	TGCAGTGCTAGTCGTCTCTACCGCGGTACTCAGACCCAGTACTTC
.	TRBV25-1	once	TRBJ1-5	CASSDFGSNQPQHF	TGTGCCAGCAGTGATTTTGGTAGCAATCAGCCCCAGCATTTT
.	TRBV3-1/TRBV3-2	.	TRBJ2-4	CASSPPVTLAKNIQYF	TGTGCCAGCAGCCCACCGGTGACCCTAGCCAAAAACATTCAGTACTTC
TRBD1	TRBV5-1	.	TRBJ2-4	CASSGTGVGNIQYF	TGCGCCAGCAGCGGGACAGGGGTGGGAAACATTCAGTACTTC
.	TRBV15	.	TRBJ2-7	CATSRTGALGEQYF	TGTGCCACCAGCAGAACCGGGGCCTTAGGGGAGCAGTACTTC
TRBD1	TRBV13	.	TRBJ1-1	CASSLGTGRPSQAFF	TGTGCCAGCAGCTTAGGGACAGGGCGACCATCTCAAGCTTTCTTT
.	TRBV10-2	.	TRBJ2-7	CASSEGAQGDEQYF	TGCGCCAGCAGTGAGGGAGCCCAGGGAGACGAGCAGTACTTC
TRBD1	TRBV5-1	.	TRBJ2-7	CASAMGRTGGSYEQYF	TGCGCCAGCGCTATGGGGAGGACAGGGGGTTCCTACGAGCAGTACTTC
.	TRBV19	.	TRBJ2-2	CASSIGGNTGELFF	TGTGCCAGTAGTATAGGGGGAAACACCGGGGAGCTGTTTTTT
TRBD2	TRBV11-2	.	TRBJ2-1	CASSRRLAGSSYNEQFF	TGTGCCAGCAGCCGAAGACTAGCGGGGAGCTCCTACAATGAGCAGTTCTTC
TRBD1	TRBV5-5	.	TRBJ1-4	CASSGGQNEKLFF	TGTGCCAGCAGCGGGGGACAGAATGAAAAACTGTTTTTT
TRBD1	TRBV6-5	.	TRBJ1-6	CASGLGQTYNSPLHF	TGTGCCAGCGGGTTGGGACAGACCTATAATTCACCCCTCCACTTT
TRBD1	TRBV5-4	.	TRBJ2-1	CASSGATGESGEQFF	TGTGCCAGCAGCGGCGCGACAGGGGAGTCGGGTGAGCAGTTCTTC
.	TRBV15	few	TRBJ2-1	CATAPPSEPDTPNEQFF	TGTGCCACCGCTCCCCCTTCCGAACCGGACACCCCCAATGAGCAGTTCTTC
.	TRBV28	.	TRBJ2-3	CASTWGTLGADTQYF	TGTGCCAGCACCTGGGGCACCCTTGGTGCAGATACGCAGTATTTT
.	TRBV6-2/TRBV6-3	.	TRBJ2-5	CASSLSGQETQYF	TGTGCCAGCAGTCTCAGTGGACAAGAGACCCAGTACTTC
TRBD1	TRBV24-1	.	TRBJ1-2	CATSDGTGGEWSYTF	TGTGCCACCAGTGACGGGACAGGGGGCGAATGGAGCTACACCTTC
.	TRBV3-1/TRBV3-2	.	TRBJ1-1	CASSQLPDGVNTEAFF	TGTGCCAGCAGCCAACTTCCAGACGGGGTGAACACTGAAGCTTTCTTT
TRBD1	TRBV29-1	.	TRBJ2-7	CSVRGQGREQYF	TGCAGCGTCCGCGGACAGGGGAGGGAGCAGTACTTC
TRBD1	TRBV5-8	.	TRBJ1-2	CASSPDLQGVYGYGYTF	TGTGCCAGCAGCCCTGACCTACAGGGGGTCTATGGTTATGGCTACACCTTC
.	TRBV4-1	.	TRBJ1-3	CASSQGPGGSGNTIYF	TGCGCCAGCAGCCAAGGGCCCGGGGGCTCTGGAAACACCATATATTTT
.	TRBV7-9	.	TRBJ1-1	CASSPLVFNTEAFF	TGTGCCAGCAGCCCCCTGGTGTTTAACACTGAAGCTTTCTTT
TRBD1	TRBV3-1/TRBV3-2	.	TRBJ1-6	CASSQAQGANNSPLHF	TGTGCCAGCAGCCAAGCACAGGGGGCGAATAATTCACCCCTCCACTTT
.	TRBV11-2	.	TRBJ2-2	CASSSGQITGELFF	TGTGCCAGCAGCTCCGGACAGATCACCGGGGAGCTGTTTTTT
TRBD2	TRBV27	.	TRBJ2-1	CASSQGLAGGNEQFF	TGTGCCAGCAGTCAAGGACTAGCGGGGGGTAATGAGCAGTTCTTC
.	TRBV30	.	TRBJ1-1	CAWTLRASTEAFF	TGTGCCTGGACCCTGAGGGCCAGTACTGAAGCTTTCTTT
TRBD1	TRBV19	once	TRBJ2-3	CASRRDRATDTQYF	TGTGCCAGTAGAAGGGACAGGGCTACAGATACGCAGTATTTT
.	TRBV6-1	.	TRBJ2-4	CASSDSENIQYF	TGTGCCAGCAGTGACAGTGAAAACATTCAGTACTTC
TRBD2	TRBV29-1	.	TRBJ2-3	CSVAWGGTTDTQYF	TGCAGCGTCGCGTGGGGGGGTACGACAGATACGCAGTATTTT
TRBD2	TRBV19	.	TRBJ2-2	CASSTPGLARRELFF	TGTGCCAGTAGTACCCCGGGACTAGCTAGGCGGGAGCTGTTTTTT
TRBD1	TRBV5-1	.	TRBJ2-1	CASVGSGEKRGTGGYNEQFF	TGCGCCAGTGTGGGTTCAGGAGAGAAGCGAGGGACAGGGGGGTACAATGAGCAGTTCTTC
.	TRBV29-1	.	TRBJ2-2	CSVYQNTGELFF	TGCAGCGTTTACCAGAACACCGGGGAGCTGTTTTTT
.	TRBV4-1	once	TRBJ1-4	CASSRKLNEKLFF	TGCGCCAGCAGCCGGAAGCTTAATGAAAAACTGTTTTTT
.	TRBV30	.	TRBJ1-2	CAWRLDSYGYTF	TGTGCCTGGAGGCTGGACAGCTATGGCTACACCTTC
.	TRBV11-1	.	TRBJ1-1	CASSRQGNTEAFF	TGTGCCAGCAGTCGCCAGGGGAACACTGAAGCTTTCTTT
TRBD1	TRBV13	.	TRBJ1-2	CASSLGPGQGPEGYTF	TGTGCCAGCAGCTTAGGCCCGGGACAGGGACCAGAGGGCTACACCTTC
.	TRBV27	.	TRBJ2-3	CASSPPRNPEGTDTQYF	TGTGCCAGCAGTCCCCCCCGGAATCCCGAGGGGACAGATACGCAGTATTTT
TRBD1	TRBV9	.	TRBJ1-6	CASGMGTGISPLHF	TGTGCCAGCGGAATGGGGACAGGGATTTCACCCCTCCACTTT
.	TRBV3-1/TRBV3-2	.	TRBJ2-7	CASSQVHEQYF	TGTGCCAGCAGCCAAGTTCACGAGCAGTACTTC
.	TRBV6-1	.	TRBJ1-1	CASSEILGKAFF	TGTGCCAGCAGTGAGATATTGGGGAAAGCTTTCTTT
.	TRBV28	.	TRBJ2-7	CASSSLGGYEQYF	TGTGCCAGCAGTTCCTTGGGGGGCTACGAGCAGTACTTC
.	TRBV9	.	TRBJ2-1	CASSDRAGNEQFF	TGTGCCAGCAGCGACAGGGCAGGCAATGAGCAGTTCTTC
TRBD1	TRBV18	.	TRBJ2-7	CASSPLGLGTGAPYEQYF	TGTGCCAGCTCACCACTTGGGCTCGGGACAGGGGCCCCCTACGAGCAGTACTTC